This entry concerns a single T cell receptor (beta chain). Clones were sequenced by immunoSEQ multiplex PCR, and TCRdb holds only the in-frame ones, with some missing. This sample has about 2.4 million clones; about 92% occur once, and the top ten carry over 0.12%. This CDR3 has 15 residues. The V end lost 6 bases, the J end lost 8 bases, and 20 bases lay between the germline ends. Looked up from germline, CDR1 is SNHLY and CDR2 is FYNNEI. The sample is drawn from a study of shared clonotypes between healthy human individuals. The source material was naive CD4+ T cells sorted from blood. Subset indicated: CD45RA+ positively selected. This TCR was sampled from a man aged 18 to 29 in good health. This sequence joins TRBV2 and TRBJ2-1; possible D gene TRBD1, 7 bases. The CDR3 loop reads CASSLRRSRGDEQFF. CDR3 nucleotide sequence: TGTGCCAGCAGCCTCAGAAGAAGCAGGGGGGATGAGCAGTTCTTC.